Below, one T cell receptor beta chain is given with its context. Only in-frame clones appear in the TCRdb table, and some are missing; sequencing was by immunoSEQ multiplex PCR. The repertoire holds some 130,000 clones, roughly 84% seen once, with approximately 1.5% in the top ten. The entry originates in a study of blood T cell repertoires in COVID-19. With 2 bases clipped from V and 2 bases from J, the junction kept 6 bases outside the gene matches. Germline-derived CDR1 and CDR2 are SGHRS and YFSETQ. The CDR3 runs to 16 residues. The TCR was taken from a man aged 55 to 70 with acute or convalescent COVID-19. The chain combines TRBV5-1 with TRBJ2-5; 10 bases fit TRBD2. The specimen sequenced was peripheral blood. The CDR3, as DNA: TGCGCCAGCAGCTTAAATGTAGCGGGGGGACAAGAGACCCAGTACTTC. This sequence encodes CASSLNVAGGQETQYF.